The 12 T cell receptor beta chains below all came from one sample that was sequenced in a study of blood T cell repertoires in COVID-19. TCRdb's table, derived via immunoSEQ multiplex PCR, lists solely in-frame clones and lacks some. This table holds about 290,000 clones, around 86% found once. The sample was PBMCs or T cells enriched from blood (not recorded which). The receptors here all came from a woman aged 40 to 55 who had recovered from COVID-19.

This sequence joins TRBV24-1 and TRBJ2-1; 13 bases agree with TRBD2. Unmatched junction bases numbered 13, after V lost 7 bases and J lost 8 bases. The CDR3 totals 17 residues. The V gene's germline CDR1 is KGHDR and CDR2 SFDVKD. The CDR3 is CATSQKVGTSGDHEQFF. As DNA, the CDR3 is TGTGCCACCAGCCAAAAAGTCGGGACTAGCGGGGACCATGAGCAGTTCTTC.

A single count supports this clone. The chain carries TRBV13 and TRBJ1-1, with 7 nucleotides matching TRBD1. Germline V gives CDR1 PRHDT, CDR2 FYEKMQ (reference sequence). With 6 bases clipped from V and 4 bases from J, the junction kept 8 bases outside the gene matches. The CDR3 consists of 14 residues. Here the CDR3 DNA reads TGTGCCAGCAGACAGACAGGGCAGGGCACTGAAGCTTTCTTT. It encodes CASRQTGQGTEAFF.

This chain joins TRBV5-1 and TRBJ1-1; no reliable D call. V was trimmed by 5 bases and J by 10 bases, leaving 9 bases between them. Germline CDR1 is SGHRS and CDR2 is YFSETQ. This CDR3 is 10 amino acids long. This chain's CDR3 is CASSRRGAFF. CDR3 bases: TGCGCCAGCAGTCGCCGGGGAGCTTTCTTT.

This clone has only a few counts. The V gene is TRBV27, the J gene TRBJ1-1, with a possible D match to TRBD1 (6 bases). V lost 6 bases and J 4 bases, leaving 15 bases between the germline ends. Germline loops: CDR1 MNHEY, CDR2 SMNVEV (reference sequence). The CDR3 runs 14 residues. Here the CDR3 DNA reads TGTGCCAGCAGACTGAACAGGGATTCCACTGAAGCTTTCTTT. As protein: CASRLNRDSTEAFF.

The V call is TRBV29-1, the J call TRBJ2-7, with D perhaps matching TRBD2 (5 bases). Germline-derived CDR1 and CDR2 are SQVTM and ANQGSEA. The CDR3 extends over 12 amino acids. Trimming took off 5 bases at V and 7 bases at J, with 15 bases between the two ends. Here the CDR3 DNA reads TGCAGCGTTCGGCCGAAATCGGGAGAGCAGTACTTC. Its protein product is CSVRPKSGEQYF.

The chain recombines TRBV27 with TRBJ2-1; the D gene is possibly TRBD1 (6 bases). This CDR3 spans 12 amino acids. CDR1 is MNHEY and CDR2 is SMNVEV in the germline V gene (reference sequence). Trimming stripped 7 bases from V and 4 bases from J, with 8 bases between. The CDR3, as DNA: TGTGCCAGCAAAGGACAGTACAATGAGCAGTTCTTC. Translating it yields CASKGQYNEQFF.

This chain uses TRBV5-1 with TRBJ2-2; D remains ambiguous. The CDR3 loop spans 15 amino acids. The V end was cut by 7 bases, the J end by 0 bases, with 13 bases between. Germline CDR1 is SGHRS and CDR2 is YFSETQ. The CDR3 DNA sequence: TGCGCCAGCTTTACCCAGGCCGCGAACACCGGGGAGCTGTTTTTT. Amino acids: CASFTQAANTGELFF.

This chain connects TRBV27 to TRBJ1-6, with TRBD1 matching over 7 bases. The CDR3 length is 18 residues. Trimming removed 2 bases from V and 5 bases from J; junction bases left unmatched: 12. Germline CDR1 and CDR2: MNHEY and SMNVEV (reference sequence). This CDR3 is CASSLGVRGGGNNSPLHF. The DNA of the CDR3 is TGTGCCAGCAGTTTAGGAGTGCGAGGGGGCGGTAATAATTCACCCCTCCACTTT.

CDR3 residues: CASSFPPGGGNEKLFF. The CDR3 DNA is TGTGCCAGCAGCTTTCCCCCCGGGGGGGGTAATGAAAAACTGTTTTTT. The chain combines TRBV7-2 with TRBJ1-4, with D possibly TRBD1 on 5 matching bases. The germline V and J ends were trimmed by 3 bases and 4 bases, with 15 bases remaining between them. The V gene's germline CDR1 is SGHTA and CDR2 FQGNSA. The CDR3 loop spans 16 amino acids.

The chain has TRBV2 and TRBJ2-1, with 9 nucleotides matching TRBD2. Germline assignment: CDR1 SNHLY and CDR2 FYNNEI. The length of the CDR3 is 18 residues. Trimming at V came to 0 bases and at J to 8 bases, leaving 14 bases not matched to a gene. CDR3 coding DNA: TGTGCCAGCAGTGAAGCGCCTCCACTAGCGGGTCCCGGTGATGAGCAGTTCTTC. It is translated as CASSEAPPLAGPGDEQFF.

The CDR3 here is CASTAQGAGEKLFF. For the CDR3, the DNA is TGTGCCAGTACCGCGCAGGGGGCGGGGGAAAAACTGTTTTTT. V gene TRBV19 combines with J gene TRBJ1-4; TRBD1 agrees at 8 bases. Trimming cost V 7 bases and J 8 bases; bases outside gene matches: 9. The CDR3 has 14 residues. Germline CDR1 reads LNHDA; CDR2 reads SQIVND (reference sequence).

This chain connects TRBV15 to TRBJ1-3; D not certain. Per the germline V gene, CDR1 is LNHNV and CDR2 is YYDKDF (reference sequence). V was trimmed by 3 bases and J by 6 bases, leaving 9 bases between them. CDR3 length: 13 amino acids. The CDR3 region is CATSRRIKNTIYF. In DNA form, the CDR3 reads TGTGCCACCAGCAGGCGAATCAAAAACACCATATATTTT.